These T cell receptor beta chains were read from a single sample in a study of beta chain bispecific antibodies for T cell cancers. Antigens for these TCRs are unknown. TCRdb re-derived calls from the 5' RACE reads in MiXCR, one entry per CDR3 protein. The table shows just over 20,000 distinct CDR3 sequences, with about 2.7% occurring only once. Sequenced sample: healthy donor T cells cultured with leukemia cells. Receptors originate from a human donor in good health. Some clones in this sample may be carry-over from other donors' samples. Each CDR3 is given with its conserved first and last residue. The D gene is left open where the match is weak. Clone size appears in some rows only: once, few, many, or a class for an expanded clone.

TRBV19	TRBJ1-5	NA	NA	14	CASSWDTIHQPQHF	TGTGCCAGTAGTTGGGACACAATCCATCAGCCCCAGCATTTT
TRBV12-3/TRBV12-4	TRBJ1-2	NA	many	12	CASSLGAYGYTF	TGTGCCAGCAGTTTAGGGGCCTATGGCTACACCTTC
TRBV5-8	TRBJ1-2	TRBD1	many	16	CASSSPSQGVDYGYTF	TGTGCCAGCAGCTCCCCCTCACAGGGGGTGGACTATGGCTACACCTTC
TRBV2	TRBJ1-4	NA	many	15	CASSDPSTQAEKLFF	TGTGCCAGCAGTGACCCCAGTACCCAAGCTGAAAAACTGTTTTTT
TRBV7-6	TRBJ2-1	NA	few	16	CASSLRGGSSYDEQFF	TGTGCCAGCAGCTTAAGGGGGGGATCCTCCTACGATGAGCAGTTCTTC
TRBV10-3	TRBJ2-1	NA	many	13	CAIEEDPGNEQFF	TGTGCCATCGAGGAGGACCCGGGGAATGAGCAGTTCTTC
TRBV11-2	TRBJ1-5	NA	NA	15	CASSLEAGLNQPQHF	TGTGCCAGCAGCTTAGAAGCAGGATTAAATCAGCCCCAGCATTTT
TRBV9	TRBJ2-1	TRBD2	many	17	CASSVAPGGLVKGEQFF	TGTGCCAGCAGCGTAGCTCCGGGGGGTTTGGTTAAAGGTGAGCAGTTCTTC
TRBV11-2	TRBJ2-4	NA	many	15	CASSLVSPQGDIQYF	TGTGCCAGCAGCTTAGTGAGCCCCCAGGGAGACATTCAGTACTTC
TRBV6-4	TRBJ2-5	NA	few	16	CASSDSSAGLQETQYF	TGTGCCAGCAGTGACTCATCGGCAGGTCTTCAAGAGACCCAGTACTTC
TRBV27	TRBJ1-3	TRBD1	many	13	CASSEIQGRTIYF	TGTGCCAGCAGTGAGATACAGGGGCGAACCATATATTTT
TRBV14	TRBJ1-1	NA	medium-sized	15	CASSPTEGLNTEAFF	TGTGCCAGCAGCCCGACGGAGGGACTGAACACTGAAGCTTTCTTT
TRBV18	TRBJ2-7	NA	few	14	CASSPPAEDYEQYF	TGTGCCAGCTCACCCCCCGCAGAGGACTACGAGCAGTACTTC
TRBV6-1	TRBJ2-1	NA	many	13	CASSERATNEQFF	TGTGCCAGCAGTGAAAGGGCCACCAATGAGCAGTTCTTC
TRBV5-1	TRBJ1-5	TRBD1	NA	17	CASSPTAVGQDNQPQHF	TGCGCCAGCAGCCCGACGGCCGTGGGACAGGACAATCAGCCCCAGCATTTT
TRBV27	TRBJ2-5	NA	few	15	CASSLWGGPEETQYF	TGTGCCAGCAGTTTATGGGGGGGGCCTGAAGAGACCCAGTACTTC
TRBV18	TRBJ2-1	NA	many	17	CASSPGGPGGIYNEQFF	TGTGCCAGCTCACCGGGGGGCCCGGGGGGCATATACAATGAGCAGTTCTTC
TRBV27	TRBJ2-2	NA	NA	14	CASSSRIEVGELFF	TGTGCCAGCAGTTCAAGAATAGAGGTTGGGGAGCTGTTTTTT
TRBV28	TRBJ2-2	NA	many	14	CASIENANTGELFF	TGTGCCAGCATTGAGAACGCGAACACCGGGGAGCTGTTTTTT
TRBV20-1	TRBJ2-3	TRBD2	medium-sized	18	CSARTRLAGGSGRDTQYF	TGCAGTGCTAGAACCCGACTAGCGGGGGGCTCAGGCCGGGATACGCAGTATTTT
TRBV20-1	TRBJ2-1	TRBD2	many	15	CSASPGATSGGGRFF	TGCAGTGCCTCCCCAGGGGCGACTAGCGGGGGTGGGAGGTTCTTC
TRBV25-1	TRBJ2-1	NA	many	12	CASSEYANEQFF	TGTGCCAGCAGTGAATATGCGAATGAGCAGTTCTTC
TRBV28	TRBJ1-2	NA	many	13	CASSLVRSRGYTF	TGTGCCAGCAGTTTGGTCCGGTCTCGGGGCTACACCTTC
TRBV15	TRBJ2-1	NA	NA	16	CATSRGVGRGDNEQFF	TGTGCCACCAGCAGAGGGGTTGGACGTGGAGACAATGAGCAGTTCTTC
TRBV10-2	TRBJ2-3	NA	many	16	CASSESGSRGADTQYF	TGCGCCAGCAGTGAGTCTGGATCCCGGGGAGCAGATACGCAGTATTTT
TRBV10-3	TRBJ1-1	NA	NA	14	CAISESNRDTEAFF	TGTGCCATCAGTGAGAGTAACAGGGACACTGAAGCTTTCTTT
TRBV30	TRBJ2-7	NA	many	11	CAWSFGYEQYF	TGTGCCTGGAGTTTCGGCTACGAGCAGTACTTC
TRBV25-1	TRBJ1-2	NA	many	13	CASLGGQNYGYTF	TGTGCCAGCTTGGGAGGACAGAACTATGGCTACACCTTC
TRBV20-1	TRBJ2-7	NA	many	12	CSARSWQEEQYF	TGCAGTGCTAGAAGCTGGCAAGAAGAGCAGTACTTC
TRBV20-1	TRBJ2-7	TRBD1	NA	15	CSARDGSGGTYEQYF	TGCAGTGCTAGAGATGGCTCAGGGGGTACGTACGAGCAGTACTTC
TRBV20-1	TRBJ2-1	NA	many	13	CSAQGPQWSEQFF	TGCAGTGCACAAGGACCCCAATGGAGTGAGCAGTTCTTC
TRBV7-6	TRBJ1-5	NA	many	18	CASSLVTDPPYSNQPQHF	TGTGCCAGCAGCTTAGTGACAGACCCTCCCTATAGCAATCAGCCCCAGCATTTT
TRBV2	TRBJ1-5	NA	many	14	CASSEGRGWQPQHF	TGTGCCAGCAGTGAAGGAAGGGGGTGGCAGCCCCAGCATTTT
TRBV5-1	TRBJ2-2	TRBD2	many	18	CASSRTPTSGERAGELFF	TGCGCCAGCAGCCGGACCCCTACTAGCGGGGAACGAGCGGGGGAGCTGTTTTTT
TRBV7-8	TRBJ1-2	TRBD1	many	15	CASSLVGTAYYGYTF	TGTGCCAGCAGCTTAGTAGGGACAGCATACTATGGCTACACCTTC
TRBV3-1	TRBJ2-5	NA	NA	15	CASSQGAGAGETQYF	TGTGCCAGCAGCCAAGGGGCAGGGGCAGGAGAGACCCAGTACTTC
TRBV24-1	TRBJ1-2	TRBD1	many	16	CATSELDRAGDYGYTF	TGTGCCACCAGTGAACTGGACAGGGCCGGGGACTATGGCTACACCTTC
TRBV28	TRBJ1-2	NA	many	14	CASSFGDSNYGYTF	TGTGCCAGCAGTTTTGGGGATTCTAACTATGGCTACACCTTC
TRBV5-1	TRBJ2-2	TRBD1	many	17	CASSSPSTGFLTGELFF	TGCGCCAGCAGCAGCCCTTCGACAGGGTTTTTGACCGGGGAGCTGTTTTTT
TRBV7-6	TRBJ2-2	NA	medium-sized	14	CASSLAGYTGELFF	TGTGCCAGCAGCTTAGCGGGGTACACCGGGGAGCTGTTTTTT
TRBV20-1	TRBJ2-1	NA	many	15	CSARAEGGSYNEQFF	TGCAGTGCTAGAGCCGAGGGCGGCTCCTACAATGAGCAGTTCTTC
TRBV7-3	TRBJ2-2	TRBD1	many	14	CASSPGTGTGELFF	TGTGCCAGCAGCCCCGGGACAGGGACAGGGGAGCTGTTTTTT
TRBV4-1	TRBJ1-1	NA	many	14	CASSPQGLNTEAFF	TGCGCCAGCAGCCCCCAAGGGCTAAACACTGAAGCTTTCTTT
TRBV12-3/TRBV12-4	TRBJ2-3	NA	many	11	CASEFGDTQYF	TGTGCCAGCGAATTTGGAGATACGCAGTATTTT
TRBV27	TRBJ1-6	NA	many	15	CASSLTRDRHSPLHF	TGTGCCAGCAGTCTAACCCGGGACCGCCATTCACCCCTCCACTTT
TRBV14	TRBJ1-4	NA	many	15	CASSHSDGVNEKLFF	TGTGCCAGCAGCCACTCGGACGGAGTGAATGAAAAACTGTTTTTT
TRBV6-6	TRBJ2-1	NA	many	13	CASSYSGEDEQFF	TGTGCCAGCAGTTACTCGGGGGAGGATGAGCAGTTCTTC
TRBV19	TRBJ2-2	NA	many	15	CASSMGLAYTGELFF	TGTGCCAGTAGTATGGGGCTAGCGTACACCGGGGAGCTGTTTTTT
TRBV20-1	TRBJ1-5	NA	many	14	CSALDRLSNQPQHF	TGCAGTGCCCTCGACAGGCTTAGCAATCAGCCCCAGCATTTT
TRBV6-5	TRBJ2-1	NA	many	11	CASSLSNEQFF	TGTGCCAGCAGTTTATCCAATGAGCAGTTCTTC
TRBV20-1	TRBJ2-5	TRBD2	NA	16	CSARDPQRGGQETQYF	TGCAGTGCTAGAGATCCCCAGCGGGGGGGCCAGGAGACCCAGTACTTC
TRBV5-6	TRBJ2-7	NA	many	16	CASSLVESIHGYEQYF	TGTGCCAGCAGCTTGGTGGAGTCAATCCACGGTTACGAGCAGTACTTC
TRBV3-1	TRBJ2-3	NA	many	16	CASSQGVSWATDTQYF	TGTGCCAGCAGCCAAGGGGTAAGCTGGGCCACAGATACGCAGTATTTT
TRBV18	TRBJ2-7	TRBD1	many	13	CASSGTENYEQYF	TGTGCCAGCTCCGGGACAGAAAACTACGAGCAGTACTTC